This record looks at one T cell receptor (beta chain) sequence and its context. The V gene lost 6 bases and the J gene lost 5 bases, with 16 bases spanning the gap. This CDR3 contains 15 residues. TCRdb re-called the 5' RACE reads with MiXCR, one entry per CDR3 protein. This table has hundreds of thousands of distinct CDR3 sequences, roughly 5% appearing once. The sample belongs to a study of T cells after yellow fever vaccination. This sequence was found in a man younger than 30 who received the YFV17D yellow fever vaccine. The sample was CD4+ T cells sorted from PBMCs, taken on the day of the yellow fever booster vaccination. The genes are TRBV12-3 or TRBV12-4 and TRBJ2-2; D is undetermined. In DNA form, the CDR3 reads TGTGCCAGCAGCCCGCCCCCAGGAGAAACCGGGGAGCTGTTTTTT. Its protein is CASSPPPGETGELFF.